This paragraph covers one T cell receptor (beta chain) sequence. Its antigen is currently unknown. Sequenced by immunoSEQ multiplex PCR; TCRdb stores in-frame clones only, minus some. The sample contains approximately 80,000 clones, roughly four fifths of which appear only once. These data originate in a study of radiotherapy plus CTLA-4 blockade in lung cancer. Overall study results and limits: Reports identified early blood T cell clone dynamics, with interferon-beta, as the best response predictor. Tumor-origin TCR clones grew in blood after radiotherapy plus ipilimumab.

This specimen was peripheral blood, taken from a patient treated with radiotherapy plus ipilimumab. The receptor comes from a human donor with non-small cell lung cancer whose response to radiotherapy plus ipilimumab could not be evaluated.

CDR3 sequence: CASSETGELVATQYF. The CDR3 DNA reads TGTGCCAGCAGCGAGACAGGGGAACTGGTGGCGACCCAGTACTTC. V is TRBV9 and J is TRBJ2-5; 8 bases align to TRBD1. The CDR3 loop spans 15 amino acids. The junction had 11 bases not matched to a gene; V was cut back by 3 bases and J by 7 bases. CDR1 and CDR2 from the germline V gene are SGDLS and YYNGEE.